One and the same sample provided the 2 T cell receptor beta chains below, sequenced in a study of graft-versus-host responses after intestinal transplantation. The protocol was immunoSEQ multiplex PCR, while the TCRdb copy is restricted to in-frame clones and leaves out a portion. This table has 80,000 to 100,000 clones, about nine tenths appearing once. These receptors' targets are unknown. Source: unstimulated CD4+ T cells sorted from spleen or lymph node cells, taken before transplant. The receptors were sampled from a human donor who was the organ donor for an intestinal transplant.

The chain recombines TRBV9 with TRBJ2-2, with 12 bases fitting TRBD1. The V and J ends lost 0 bases and 5 bases, in that order; junction bases with no gene match: 8. The CDR3 has 18 amino acids. CDR1 and CDR2 (germline): SGDLS, YYNGEE. The DNA for the CDR3 is TGTGCCAGCAGCGTAGTCGTAGGGACAGGGGGCAGGACCGGGGAGCTGTTTTTT. As protein: CASSVVVGTGGRTGELFF.

The genes are TRBV9 and TRBJ2-7; perhaps TRBD2 as D (6 bases). From germline, CDR1 is SGDLS and CDR2 YYNGEE. Trimming pared 3 bases from V and 3 bases from J, leaving 16 bases between. The CDR3 loop spans 15 amino acids. The CDR3 coding sequence is TGTGCCAGCAGCGCCACGGGCACGGGGGTCTACGAGCAGTACTTC. Translation: CASSATGTGVYEQYF.